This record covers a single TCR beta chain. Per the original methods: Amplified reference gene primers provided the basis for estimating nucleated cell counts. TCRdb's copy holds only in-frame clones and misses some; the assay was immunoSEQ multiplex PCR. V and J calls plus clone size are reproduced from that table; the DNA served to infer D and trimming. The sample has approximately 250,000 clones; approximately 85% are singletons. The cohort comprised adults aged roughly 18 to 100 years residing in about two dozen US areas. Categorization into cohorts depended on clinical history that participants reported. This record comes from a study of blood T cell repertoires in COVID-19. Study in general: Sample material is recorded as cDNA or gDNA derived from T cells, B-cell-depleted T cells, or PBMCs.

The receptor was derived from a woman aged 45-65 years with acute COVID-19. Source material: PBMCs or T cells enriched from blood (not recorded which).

The CDR3 region is CASNTGGYSYEQYF. The CDR3 DNA is TGTGCCAGTAACACAGGGGGGTACTCCTACGAGCAGTACTTC. The rearrangement uses TRBV19 and TRBJ2-7; 8 nucleotides agree with TRBD1. With 7 bases clipped from V and 0 bases from J, the junction kept 5 bases outside the gene matches. Germline-derived CDR1 and CDR2 are LNHDA and SQIVND (reference sequence). This CDR3 contains 14 residues.